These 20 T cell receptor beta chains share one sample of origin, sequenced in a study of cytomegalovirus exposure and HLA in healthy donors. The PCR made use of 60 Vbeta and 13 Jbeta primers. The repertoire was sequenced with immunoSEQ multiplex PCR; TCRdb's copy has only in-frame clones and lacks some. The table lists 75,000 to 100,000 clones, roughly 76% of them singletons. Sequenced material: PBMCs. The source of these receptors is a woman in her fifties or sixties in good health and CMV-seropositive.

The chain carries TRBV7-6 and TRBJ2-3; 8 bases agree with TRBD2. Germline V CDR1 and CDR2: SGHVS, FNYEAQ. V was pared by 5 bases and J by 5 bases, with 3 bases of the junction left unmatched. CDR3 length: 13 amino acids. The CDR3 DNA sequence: TGTGCCAGCAGCGGGACTAGGGGAGATACGCAGTATTTT. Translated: CASSGTRGDTQYF.

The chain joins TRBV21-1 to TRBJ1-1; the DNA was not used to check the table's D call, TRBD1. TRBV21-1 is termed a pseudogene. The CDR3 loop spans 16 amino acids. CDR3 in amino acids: CASSHRDRGGNTEAFF. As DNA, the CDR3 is TGTGCCAGCAGCCACCGGGACAGGGGGGGGAACACTGAAGCTTTCTTT.

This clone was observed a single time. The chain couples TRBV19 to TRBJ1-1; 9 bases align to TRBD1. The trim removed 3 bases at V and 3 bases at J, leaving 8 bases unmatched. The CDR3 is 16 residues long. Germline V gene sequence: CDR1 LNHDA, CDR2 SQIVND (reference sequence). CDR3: CASSIRPDRGHTEAFF. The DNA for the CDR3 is TGTGCCAGTAGTATCCGCCCGGACAGGGGTCACACTGAAGCTTTCTTT.

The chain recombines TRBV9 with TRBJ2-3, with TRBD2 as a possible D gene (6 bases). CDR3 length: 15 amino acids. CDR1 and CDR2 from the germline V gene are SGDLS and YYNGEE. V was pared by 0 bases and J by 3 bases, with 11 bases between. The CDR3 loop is CASSVEGSGTDTQYF. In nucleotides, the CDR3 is TGTGCCAGCAGCGTAGAGGGGAGCGGGACAGATACGCAGTATTTT.

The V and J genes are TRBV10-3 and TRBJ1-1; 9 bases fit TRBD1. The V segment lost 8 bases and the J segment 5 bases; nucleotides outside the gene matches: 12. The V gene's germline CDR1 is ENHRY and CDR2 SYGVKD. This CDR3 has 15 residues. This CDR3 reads CAIHGTGSRGTEAFF. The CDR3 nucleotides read TGTGCCATCCATGGGACAGGGTCCCGGGGGACTGAAGCTTTCTTT.

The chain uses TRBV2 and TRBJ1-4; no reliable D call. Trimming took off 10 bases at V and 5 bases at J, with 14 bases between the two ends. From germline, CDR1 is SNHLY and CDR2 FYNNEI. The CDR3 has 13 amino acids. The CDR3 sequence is CATGGSLNEKLFF. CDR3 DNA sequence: TGTGCCACCGGCGGCTCACTAAATGAAAAACTGTTTTTT.

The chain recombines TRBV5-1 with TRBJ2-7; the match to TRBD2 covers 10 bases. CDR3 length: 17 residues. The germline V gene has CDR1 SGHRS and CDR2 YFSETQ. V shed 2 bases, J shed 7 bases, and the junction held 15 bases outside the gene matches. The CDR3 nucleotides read TGCGCCAGCAGCTTTGACCCCGGGCTAGCGGGAGCAGGTGAGCAGTACTTC. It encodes CASSFDPGLAGAGEQYF. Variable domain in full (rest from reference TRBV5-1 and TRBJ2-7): KAGVTQTPRYLIKTRGQQVTLSCSPISGHRSVSWYQQTPGQGLQFLFEYFSETQRNKGNFPGRFSGRQFSNSRSEMNVSTLELGDSALYLCASSFDPGLAGAGEQYFGPGTRLTVT.

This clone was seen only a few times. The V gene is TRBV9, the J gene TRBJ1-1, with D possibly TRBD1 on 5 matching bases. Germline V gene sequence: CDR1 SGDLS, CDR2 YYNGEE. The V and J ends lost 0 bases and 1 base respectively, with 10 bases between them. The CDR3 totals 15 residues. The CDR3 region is CASSVEGQGNTEAFF. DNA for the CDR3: TGTGCCAGCAGCGTAGAAGGGCAGGGGAACACTGAAGCTTTCTTT.

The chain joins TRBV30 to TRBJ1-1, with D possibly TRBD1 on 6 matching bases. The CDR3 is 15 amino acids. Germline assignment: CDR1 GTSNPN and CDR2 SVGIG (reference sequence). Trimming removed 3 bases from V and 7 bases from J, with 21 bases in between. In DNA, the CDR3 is TGTGCCTGGAGGGAGATCGGACAGATTCTTCGTGAAGCTTTCTTT. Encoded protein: CAWREIGQILREAFF.

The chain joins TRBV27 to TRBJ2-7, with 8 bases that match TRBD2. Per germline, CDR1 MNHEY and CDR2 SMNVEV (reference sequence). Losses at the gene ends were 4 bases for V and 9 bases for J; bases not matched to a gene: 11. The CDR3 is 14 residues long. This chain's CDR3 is CASSSGLGFPRQYF. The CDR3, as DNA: TGTGCCAGCAGTTCGGGACTAGGCTTTCCTCGGCAGTACTTC.

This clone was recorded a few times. CDR3 amino acids: CASSGTRRAYEQYF. CDR3 nucleotide sequence: TGTGCCAGCAGTGGGACAAGGAGAGCCTACGAGCAGTACTTC. The V call is TRBV5-6, the J call TRBJ2-7, with a possible D match to TRBD1 (6 bases). Germline V gives CDR1 SGHDT, CDR2 YYEEEE. Deletions cut 5 bases from V and 2 bases from J, with 14 bases between. The CDR3 is 14 residues long. Based on the CDR3 plus reference TRBV5-6 and TRBJ2-7, the full variable domain is DAGVTQSPTHLIKTRGQQVTLRCSPKSGHDTVSWYQQALGQGPQFIFQYYEEEERQRGNFPDRFSGHQFPNYSSELNVNALLLGDSALYLCASSGTRRAYEQYFGPGTRLTVT.

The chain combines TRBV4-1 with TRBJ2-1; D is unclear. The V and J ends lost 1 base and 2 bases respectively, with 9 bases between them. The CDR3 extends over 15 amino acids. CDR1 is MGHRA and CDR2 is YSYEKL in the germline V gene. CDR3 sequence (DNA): TGCGCCAGCAGCCAAGGACTTTTAACCTACAATGAGCAGTTCTTC. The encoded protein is CASSQGLLTYNEQFF.

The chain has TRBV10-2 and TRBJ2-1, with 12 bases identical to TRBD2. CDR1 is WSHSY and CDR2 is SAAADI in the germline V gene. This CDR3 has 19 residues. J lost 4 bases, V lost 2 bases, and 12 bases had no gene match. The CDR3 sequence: CASSEGRTSGKWSYNEQFF. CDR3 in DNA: TGCGCCAGCAGTGAGGGACGGACTAGCGGGAAATGGAGTTACAATGAGCAGTTCTTC.

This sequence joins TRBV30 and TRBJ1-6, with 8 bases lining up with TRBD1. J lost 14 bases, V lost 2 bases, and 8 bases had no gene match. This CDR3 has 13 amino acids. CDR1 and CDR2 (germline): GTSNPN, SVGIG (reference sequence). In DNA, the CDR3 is TGTGCCTGGAGTCGTTCGGACAGGGTCTCCCTCCACTTT. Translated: CAWSRSDRVSLHF.

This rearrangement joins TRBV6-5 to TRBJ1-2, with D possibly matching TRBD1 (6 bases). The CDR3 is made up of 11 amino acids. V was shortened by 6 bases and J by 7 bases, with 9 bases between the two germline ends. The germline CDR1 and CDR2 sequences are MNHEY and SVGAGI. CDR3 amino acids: CASRSGVGYTF. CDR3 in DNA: TGTGCCAGCAGGTCAGGGGTTGGCTACACCTTC.

The CDR3 loop is CASSSAVSYEQYF. The CDR3 nucleotides are TGTGCCAGCAGTTCGGCGGTCTCCTACGAGCAGTACTTC. The chain has TRBV28 and TRBJ2-7; no definite D call. The CDR3 is made up of 13 amino acids. Trimming left V 4 bases short and J 0 bases short, with 7 bases between. Germline V gene data show CDR1 as MDHEN and CDR2 as SYDVKM.

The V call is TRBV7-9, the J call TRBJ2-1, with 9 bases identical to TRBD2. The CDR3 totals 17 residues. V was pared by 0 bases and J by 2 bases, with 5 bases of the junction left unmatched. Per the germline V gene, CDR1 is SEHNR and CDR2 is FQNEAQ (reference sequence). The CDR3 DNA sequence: TGTGCCAGCAGCTTAGCCCCGACTAGCGGTCCCTACAATGAGCAGTTCTTC. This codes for CASSLAPTSGPYNEQFF.

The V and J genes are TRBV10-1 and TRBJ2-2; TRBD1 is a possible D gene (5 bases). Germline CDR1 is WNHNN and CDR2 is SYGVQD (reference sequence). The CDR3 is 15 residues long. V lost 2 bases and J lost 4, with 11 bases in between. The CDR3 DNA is TGCGCCAGCAGTGAGCGCAGGGCACCCACCGGGGAGCTGTTTTTT. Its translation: CASSERRAPTGELFF.

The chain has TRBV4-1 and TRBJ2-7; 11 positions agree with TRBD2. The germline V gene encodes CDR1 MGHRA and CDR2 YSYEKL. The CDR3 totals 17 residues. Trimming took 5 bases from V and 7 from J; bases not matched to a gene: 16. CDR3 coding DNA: TGCGCCAGCAGCGGAGCCACCTCCGGGACTAGCGGACCTGAGCAGTACTTC. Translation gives CASSGATSGTSGPEQYF.

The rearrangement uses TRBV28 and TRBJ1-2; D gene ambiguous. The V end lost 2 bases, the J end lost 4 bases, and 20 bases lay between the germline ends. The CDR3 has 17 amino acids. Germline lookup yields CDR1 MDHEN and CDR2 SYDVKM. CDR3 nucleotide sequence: TGTGCCAGCAGTTTAATCAGGTCCTTGAGATCTGGCTATGGCTACACCTTC. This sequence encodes CASSLIRSLRSGYGYTF.